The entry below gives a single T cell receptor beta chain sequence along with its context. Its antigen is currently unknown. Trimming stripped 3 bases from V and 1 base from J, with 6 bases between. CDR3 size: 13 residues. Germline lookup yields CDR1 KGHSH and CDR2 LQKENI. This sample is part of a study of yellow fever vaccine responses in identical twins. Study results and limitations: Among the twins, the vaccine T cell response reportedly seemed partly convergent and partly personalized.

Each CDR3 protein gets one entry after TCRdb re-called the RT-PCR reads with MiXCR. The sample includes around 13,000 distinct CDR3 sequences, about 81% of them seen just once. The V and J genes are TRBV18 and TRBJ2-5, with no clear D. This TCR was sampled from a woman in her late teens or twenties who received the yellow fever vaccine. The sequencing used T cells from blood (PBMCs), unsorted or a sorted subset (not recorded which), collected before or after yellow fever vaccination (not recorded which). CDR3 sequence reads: CASSPSSQETQYF. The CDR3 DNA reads TGTGCCAGCTCACCTTCCAGCCAAGAGACCCAGTACTTC.